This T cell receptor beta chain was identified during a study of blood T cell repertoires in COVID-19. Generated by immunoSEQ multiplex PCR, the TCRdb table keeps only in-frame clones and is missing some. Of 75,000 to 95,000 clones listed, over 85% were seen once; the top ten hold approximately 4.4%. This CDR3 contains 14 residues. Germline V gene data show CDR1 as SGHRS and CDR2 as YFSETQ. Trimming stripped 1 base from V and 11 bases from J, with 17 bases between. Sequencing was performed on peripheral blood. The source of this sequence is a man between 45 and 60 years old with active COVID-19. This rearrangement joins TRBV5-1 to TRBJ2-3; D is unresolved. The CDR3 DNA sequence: TGCGCCAGCAGCTTGTGGGCAGCCCCAGAATGGCAGTATTTT. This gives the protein CASSLWAAPEWQYF.